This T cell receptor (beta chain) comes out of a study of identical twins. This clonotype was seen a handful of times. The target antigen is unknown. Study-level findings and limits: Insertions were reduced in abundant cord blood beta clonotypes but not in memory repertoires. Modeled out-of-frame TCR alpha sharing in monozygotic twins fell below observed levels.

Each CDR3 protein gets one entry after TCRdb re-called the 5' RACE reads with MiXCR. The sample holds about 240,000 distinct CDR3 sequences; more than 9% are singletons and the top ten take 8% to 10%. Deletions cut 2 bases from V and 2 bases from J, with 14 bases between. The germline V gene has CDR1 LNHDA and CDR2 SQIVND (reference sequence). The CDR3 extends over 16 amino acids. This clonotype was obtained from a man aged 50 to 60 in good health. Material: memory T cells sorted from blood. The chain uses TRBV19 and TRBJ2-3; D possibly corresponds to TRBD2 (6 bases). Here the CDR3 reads CASSISGGIYTDTQYF. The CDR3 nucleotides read TGTGCCAGTAGTATATCGGGCGGGATTTACACAGATACGCAGTATTTT.